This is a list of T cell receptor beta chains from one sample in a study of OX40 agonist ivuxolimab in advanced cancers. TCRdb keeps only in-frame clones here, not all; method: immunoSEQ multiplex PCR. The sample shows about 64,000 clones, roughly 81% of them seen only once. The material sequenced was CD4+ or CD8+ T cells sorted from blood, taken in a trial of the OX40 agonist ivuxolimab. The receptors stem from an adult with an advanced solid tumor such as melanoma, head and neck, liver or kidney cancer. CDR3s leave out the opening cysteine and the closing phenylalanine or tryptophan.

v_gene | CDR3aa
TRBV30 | AWTVRGQNQPQH
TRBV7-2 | ASSLAGTGYEQY
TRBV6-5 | ASSWGDRSVGDTQY
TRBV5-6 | ASSFRGNNQPQH
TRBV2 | ASRDRGQVGELF
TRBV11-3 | ASSVTVYNEQF
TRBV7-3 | ASSSRANNEQF
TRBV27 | ASSPHGVHSNQPQH
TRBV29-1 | SVDGLRNTEAF
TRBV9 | ASSVEGGTYNEQF
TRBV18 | ASSPPSGSMSF
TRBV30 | AWNPAGGNLAYEQY
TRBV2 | ASSEISGSGNQPQH
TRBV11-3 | ASSLGQAAAF
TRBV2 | ASTDSTSVETQY
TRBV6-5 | ASSDGLNAYEQY
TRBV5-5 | ASSFALLGGEQY
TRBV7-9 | ASSGGIGSYEQY
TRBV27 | ASSFQGLGYGYT
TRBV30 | ATGAQGRAF
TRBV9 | ASSVGPSNSPLH
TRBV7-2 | ASSSQGNTEAF
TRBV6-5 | ASSRTGGFNQPQH
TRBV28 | ASRTGQGSTGELF
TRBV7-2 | ASSLGGTDYGYT
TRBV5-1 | ASSVATTSDTQY
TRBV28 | ASRSNRALISYNEQF
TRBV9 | ASSVNPSNTEAF
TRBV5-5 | ASSLRQGTNEKLF
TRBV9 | ASSVSLAGEQF
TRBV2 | ASSVSWRTQAKNIQY
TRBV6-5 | ASSRTTNTEAF
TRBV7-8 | ASSYRRQGEKLF
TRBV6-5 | ASSYSGEGNSPLH
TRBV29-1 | SVEGTGESHEQY
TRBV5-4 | ASSLGYEQY
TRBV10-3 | AIREGGYSTGELF
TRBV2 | ASSELGSPGSYEQY
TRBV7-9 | ASSILTDGDYEQY
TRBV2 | ASSPAGTAAF
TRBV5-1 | ASSLTGGNQPQH
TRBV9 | ASSEGTGTGYGYT
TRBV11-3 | ASSLGTGGFNEQF
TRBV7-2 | ASSLTPLAGGTQY
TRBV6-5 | ASSYSARNIQY
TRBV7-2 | ASSPYTEAF
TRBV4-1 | ASSQVIRERQRGYGYT
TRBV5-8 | ASSSYRDSGANVLT
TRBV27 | ASSLRETNTEAF